This T cell receptor beta chain derives from a study of metastatic and nonmetastatic thyroid tumors. Across the whole study: Where malignant and benign thyroid patients were concerned, repertoires were compared across blood and tumor or nodule tissue. Points from the study as a whole: Benign nodules reportedly had significantly lower TCR beta diversity than malignant thyroid tumors in blood and tumor.

Treatment of any kind had been given to no patient before thyroid surgery. TCRdb used MiXCR to call clones anew from the PCR reads. The sample has about 13,000 clones, around 23% seen once. In the case of this clone: Antigen specificity is unknown.

The receptor was isolated from a male donor with papillary thyroid cancer or a benign thyroid nodule (not recorded which). Some clones in this sample may be carry-over from other donors' samples. The sequenced sample was blood.

The CDR3 loop reads CASSGTSGNTGELFF. The CDR3, as DNA: TGTGCCAGCAGTGGGACTAGCGGGAACACCGGGGAGCTGTTTTTT. The chain links TRBV6-4 to TRBJ2-2, with TRBD2 matching over 10 bases. The CDR3 loop spans 15 amino acids. The V gene's germline CDR1 is MRHNA and CDR2 SNTAGT. The V gene end was trimmed by 4 bases and the J gene end by 1 base; junction bases not matched to a gene: 0.